The 27 T cell receptor beta chains presented below share a single source sample, sequenced in a study of T cell responses to AZD1222 COVID-19 vaccine. Using immunoSEQ multiplex PCR, the repertoire was profiled, and TCRdb retains in-frame clones only, with some absent. Altogether 150,000 to 200,000 clones are present, roughly 89% being singletons, with the ten largest covering 1.5% to 2%. This specimen was peripheral blood, taken on day 0 of AZD1222 vaccination. These receptors were obtained from an adult in good health.

This chain connects TRBV2 to TRBJ1-5, with unresolved D. The germline V gene encodes CDR1 SNHLY and CDR2 FYNNEI. V lost 1 base and J 1 base, leaving 8 bases between the germline ends. The CDR3 is 15 residues long. CDR3 nucleotide sequence: TGTGCCAGCAGTGAAGAGGTACCCAGCAATCAGCCCCAGCATTTT. Protein: CASSEEVPSNQPQHF.

In this sample, this clone turned up once. The V call is TRBV5-1, the J call TRBJ2-5; 8 bases fit TRBD1. The CDR3 length is 14 residues. After removal of 4 bases from V and 4 bases from J, the junction contained 6 bases not matched to a gene. Germline V gene sequence: CDR1 SGHRS, CDR2 YFSETQ. The CDR3 here is CASSIGQGGETQYF. CDR3 nucleotide sequence: TGCGCCAGCAGCATCGGACAGGGTGGAGAGACCCAGTACTTC.

V and J are TRBV24-1 and TRBJ1-1; D gene unclear. The V gene's germline CDR1 is KGHDR and CDR2 SFDVKD. The CDR3 totals 15 residues. Trimming pared 2 bases from V and 6 bases from J, leaving 15 bases between. The CDR3 DNA follows: TGTGCCACCAGTGATTCGGGGATTAAGGAGGCTGAAGCTTTCTTT. Translating it yields CATSDSGIKEAEAFF.

In the case of this clone: The sample holds other DNA sequences that translate to the same CDR3. The chain recombines TRBV19 with TRBJ2-5, with a weak D call TRBD1 (5 bases). The germline V gene has CDR1 LNHDA and CDR2 SQIVND (reference sequence). V shed 5 bases and J shed 2 bases, with 9 bases lying between them. This CDR3 region has 13 residues. The CDR3, as DNA: TGTGCCAGTAGTCCAGACAGTCAAGAGACCCAGTACTTC. The encoded protein is CASSPDSQETQYF.

The rearrangement links TRBV6-5 to TRBJ1-2, with D perhaps matching TRBD1 (5 bases). CDR1 and CDR2 from the germline V gene are MNHEY and SVGAGI. This CDR3 has 13 amino acids. Deletions cut 6 bases from V and 2 bases from J, with 10 bases between. The CDR3: CASSLRDNYGYTF. CDR3 sequence (DNA): TGTGCCAGCAGCCTCCGGGACAACTATGGCTACACCTTC.

The chain links TRBV12-3 or TRBV12-4 to TRBJ1-2; the D gene is possibly TRBD1 (6 bases). The CDR3 is 13 amino acids. V was shortened by 5 bases and J by 2 bases, with 9 bases between the two germline ends. CDR3 protein: CASSQTGNYGYTF. The DNA for the CDR3 is TGTGCCAGCAGTCAAACAGGGAACTATGGCTACACCTTC.

V gene TRBV5-5 combines with J gene TRBJ2-5, with 10 bases identical to TRBD1. CDR3 size: 17 residues. Germline V gives CDR1 SGHKS, CDR2 YYEKEE (reference sequence). The junction had 10 bases not matched to a gene; V was cut back by 2 bases and J by 3 bases. The CDR3 loop reads CASSLFFTGTGEETQYF. Here the CDR3 DNA reads TGTGCCAGCAGCTTATTTTTTACCGGGACAGGGGAAGAGACCCAGTACTTC.

CDR3 DNA: TGTGCCACCAGCGCGAGTGGAATGACTGAGCAGTTCTTC. Amino acids: CATSASGMTEQFF. The chain has TRBV15 and TRBJ2-1; D call uncertain. This CDR3 contains 13 residues. Trimming removed 5 bases at V and 9 bases at J, with 14 bases between. Germline lookup yields CDR1 LNHNV and CDR2 YYDKDF (reference sequence).

The V gene is TRBV19, the J gene TRBJ1-5; D uncertain. The V end was cut by 4 bases, the J end by 4 bases, with 5 bases between. The CDR3 is 12 residues long. Per germline, CDR1 LNHDA and CDR2 SQIVND (reference sequence). The CDR3 region is CASSTGNQPQHF. CDR3 DNA: TGTGCCAGTAGTACAGGAAATCAGCCCCAGCATTTT.

The rearrangement joins TRBV4-3 to TRBJ2-5; D is unclear. The germline V gene encodes CDR1 LGHNA and CDR2 YSLEER. V shed 4 bases and J shed 5 bases, with 11 bases lying between them. The CDR3 runs to 13 residues. The CDR3 DNA sequence: TGCGCCAGCAGCCGTCTCACGTCGGAGACCCAGTACTTC. Translating it yields CASSRLTSETQYF.

V usage is TRBV19 and J usage is TRBJ1-5, with 7 bases identical to TRBD1. This CDR3 region has 16 residues. V lost 7 bases and J lost 3; bases outside the gene matches: 12. Germline loops: CDR1 LNHDA, CDR2 SQIVND (reference sequence). The CDR3 is CASIPRQGEANQPQHF. In nucleotides, the CDR3 is TGTGCCAGTATCCCAAGACAGGGTGAGGCCAATCAGCCCCAGCATTTT.

The chain joins TRBV10-2 to TRBJ2-2, with D maybe TRBD1 (6 bases). CDR1 is WSHSY, CDR2 SAAADI, per germline. The CDR3 loop spans 15 amino acids. V lost 7 bases and J lost 1, with 13 bases in between. CDR3 DNA sequence: TGCGCCAGCACCGCAGGGGCCGGGAACACCGGGGAGCTGTTTTTT. As protein: CASTAGAGNTGELFF.

The genes are TRBV6-1 and TRBJ1-6; D is ambiguous. V dropped 3 bases and J dropped 4 bases, with 10 bases sitting between them. The CDR3 is 15 residues long. Germline V gene data show CDR1 as MNHNS and CDR2 as SASEGT. CDR3 nucleotide sequence: TGTGCCAGCAGTGAGGACCCCGGGTATAATTCACCCCTCCACTTT. Translation: CASSEDPGYNSPLHF.

The V gene is TRBV5-6, the J gene TRBJ2-2, with 7 bases identical to TRBD1. The CDR3 sequence is 16 residues long. J lost 4 bases, V lost 3 bases, and 9 bases had no gene match. Germline V gene lookup returns CDR1 SGHDT and CDR2 YYEEEE. CDR3 coding DNA: TGTGCCAGCAGCTCGGCCGGGACAGCCTTCACCGGGGAGCTGTTTTTT. This codes for CASSSAGTAFTGELFF.

V gene TRBV30 combines with J gene TRBJ1-5; D possibly corresponds to TRBD1 (5 bases). The CDR3 contains 13 residues. Germline V gene data show CDR1 as GTSNPN and CDR2 as SVGIG (reference sequence). V lost 1 base, J lost 5 bases, and 9 bases lay in between. CDR3 sequence reads: CAWSDGGDQPQHF. CDR3 DNA: TGTGCCTGGAGTGATGGAGGGGATCAGCCCCAGCATTTT.

The chain joins TRBV19 to TRBJ1-5, with 7 bases matching TRBD1. Unmatched junction bases numbered 6, after V lost 3 bases and J lost 7 bases. This CDR3 region has 14 residues. CDR1 and CDR2 from the germline V gene are LNHDA and SQIVND (reference sequence). CDR3 sequence (DNA): TGTGCCAGTAGTATGGGAGGGGGCAGGCAGCCCCAGCATTTT. This translates into CASSMGGGRQPQHF. Using reference TRBV19 and TRBJ1-5 for the parts outside the CDR3, the full variable domain is DGGITQSPKYLFRKEGQNVTLSCEQNLNHDAMYWYRQDPGQGLRLIYYSQIVNDFQKGDIAEGYSVSREKKESFPLTVTSAQKNPTAFYLCASSMGGGRQPQHFGDGTRLSIL.

The chain uses TRBV19 and TRBJ1-1; TRBD1 matches at 12 bases. Germline assignment: CDR1 LNHDA and CDR2 SQIVND (reference sequence). Germline trimming cut 7 bases from V and 10 bases from J; bases unmatched to any gene: 7. The CDR3 sequence is 13 residues long. CDR3 sequence reads: CASNVGQGAIAFF. CDR3 coding DNA: TGTGCCAGTAATGTGGGACAGGGGGCAATAGCTTTCTTT.

With regard to this clone: This sample includes further DNA sequences coding for the same CDR3. V gene TRBV5-6 combines with J gene TRBJ1-1; D is possibly TRBD1 (5 bases). The V end lost 2 bases, the J end lost 5 bases, and 10 bases lay between the germline ends. Germline CDR1 SGHDT, CDR2 YYEEEE. CDR3 length equals 13 residues. The CDR3 sequence: CASSFKGSTEAFF. In DNA form, the CDR3 reads TGTGCCAGCAGCTTCAAGGGGAGTACTGAAGCTTTCTTT.

The genes are TRBV19 and TRBJ1-1; no firm D call. The CDR3 has 13 amino acids. Germline CDR1 LNHDA, CDR2 SQIVND (reference sequence). Trimming left V 7 bases short and J 1 base short, with 10 bases between. CDR3 amino acids: CASNLGGNTEAFF. The CDR3 coding sequence is TGTGCCAGTAACCTTGGAGGGAACACTGAAGCTTTCTTT. Full variable domain (missing parts from reference TRBV19 and TRBJ1-1): DGGITQSPKYLFRKEGQNVTLSCEQNLNHDAMYWYRQDPGQGLRLIYYSQIVNDFQKGDIAEGYSVSREKKESFPLTVTSAQKNPTAFYLCASNLGGNTEAFFGQGTRLTVV.

The rearrangement joins TRBV7-9 to TRBJ2-2; D remains unclear. With 3 bases removed from V and 6 bases from J, the gap between germline ends came to 8 bases. The CDR3 extends over 13 amino acids. CDR1 is SEHNR, CDR2 FQNEAQ, per germline (reference sequence). As DNA, the CDR3 is TGTGCCAGCAGCTTTGGAAGGGCCGGGGAGCTGTTTTTT. It encodes CASSFGRAGELFF.

The chain has TRBV7-8 and TRBJ2-3, with 8 bases aligning to TRBD1. V gave up 3 bases and J gave up 5 bases; unmatched junction bases: 10. This CDR3 has 16 amino acids. Germline V CDR1 and CDR2: SGHVS, FQNEAQ. The CDR3 loop is CASSFRGQAVGDTQYF. The CDR3 DNA sequence: TGTGCCAGCAGCTTTAGGGGACAGGCGGTCGGAGATACGCAGTATTTT.

The chain recombines TRBV5-1 with TRBJ1-1, with 9 bases lining up with TRBD1. V shed 0 bases and J 2 bases; nucleotides not matched to a gene: 5. Germline CDR1 reads SGHRS; CDR2 reads YFSETQ. This CDR3 has 16 residues. The CDR3 region is CASSLAGTGSNTEAFF. Written as DNA, the CDR3 is TGCGCCAGCAGCTTGGCGGGGACAGGGTCTAACACTGAAGCTTTCTTT.

The chain has TRBV4-1 and TRBJ2-3; the match to TRBD2 covers 9 bases. Germline lookup yields CDR1 MGHRA and CDR2 YSYEKL. CDR3 length: 17 residues. The V gene end was trimmed by 1 base and the J gene end by 3 bases; junction bases not matched to a gene: 8. CDR3 sequence: CASSQVVSGSRTDTQYF. The CDR3 region has the DNA TGCGCCAGCAGCCAAGTAGTTAGCGGGAGCAGGACAGATACGCAGTATTTT.

The rearrangement uses TRBV19 and TRBJ1-4; D is perhaps TRBD1 (6 bases). Between the trimmed V and J ends, which lost 5 bases and 7 bases, there was a span of 17 bases. The CDR3 is 15 residues long. The V gene's germline CDR1 is LNHDA and CDR2 SQIVND (reference sequence). The DNA of the CDR3 is TGTGCCAGTAGTCATGGGGGCAGGTGGCCTGAAAAACTGTTTTTT. Translated: CASSHGGRWPEKLFF.

This clone was observed once. The chain uses TRBV28 and TRBJ2-7; D is perhaps TRBD1 (5 bases). V lost 5 bases and J lost 2, with 16 bases in between. The CDR3 is 15 residues long. Germline V gene sequence: CDR1 MDHEN, CDR2 SYDVKM. The CDR3 DNA follows: TGTGCCAGCAGTCCTCCCCCACAGGTCCCCTACGAGCAGTACTTC. Its translation is CASSPPPQVPYEQYF.

This clone appeared a single time. The chain employs TRBV2 and TRBJ1-2, with D unresolved. CDR3 length equals 13 residues. CDR1 and CDR2 (germline): SNHLY, FYNNEI. Trimming removed 6 bases at V and 8 bases at J, with 16 bases between. CDR3 residues: CASRTTAPEGYTF. The CDR3 DNA is TGTGCCAGCAGGACCACTGCCCCGGAGGGCTACACCTTC.

This clone was picked up a small number of times. V and J are TRBV4-2 and TRBJ2-2; D is ambiguous. Germline V CDR1 and CDR2: LGHNA, YNFKEQ. Deletions cut 0 bases from V and 6 bases from J, with 5 bases between. The CDR3 runs to 13 residues. The CDR3 coding sequence is TGTGCCAGCAGCCAAGATAGAGCCGGGGAGCTGTTTTTT. Translation gives CASSQDRAGELFF.